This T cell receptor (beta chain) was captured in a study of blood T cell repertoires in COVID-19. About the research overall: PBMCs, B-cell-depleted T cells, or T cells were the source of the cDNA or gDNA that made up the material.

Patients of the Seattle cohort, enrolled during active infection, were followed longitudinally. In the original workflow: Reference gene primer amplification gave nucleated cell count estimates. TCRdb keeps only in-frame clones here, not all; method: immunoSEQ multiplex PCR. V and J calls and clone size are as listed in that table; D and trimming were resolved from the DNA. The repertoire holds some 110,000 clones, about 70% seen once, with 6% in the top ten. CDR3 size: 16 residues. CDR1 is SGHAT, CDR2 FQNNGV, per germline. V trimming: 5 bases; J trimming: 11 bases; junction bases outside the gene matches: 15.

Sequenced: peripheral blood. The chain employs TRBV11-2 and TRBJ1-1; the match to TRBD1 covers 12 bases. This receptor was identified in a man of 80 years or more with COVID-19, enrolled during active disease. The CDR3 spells CASSATVMGQGAYAFF. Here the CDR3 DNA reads TGTGCCAGCAGCGCGACGGTCATGGGACAGGGGGCGTACGCTTTCTTT.